The entry below describes one T cell receptor (beta chain). When the RNA was reverse transcribed, random hexamers were used with an input of about 0.45 to 1 ug. TCRdb ran MiXCR on the immunoSEQ multiplex PCR reads and lists one entry per CDR3 protein. The sample includes about 200,000 distinct CDR3 sequences, around 95% of them seen just once. This sample is part of a study of CD8 T cells in Susac syndrome. Trimming pared 3 bases from V and 4 bases from J, leaving 19 bases between. The CDR3 has 16 residues. This TCR came from a human donor with multiple sclerosis. J is TRBJ2-7 and V is TRBV12-3 or TRBV12-4; possibly TRBD1 or TRBD2 for D (5 bases each). The sequencing input was CD4+ T cells from PBMCs. The CDR3 DNA sequence: TGTGCCAGCAGTTTGGGAACAGGCGCCCCGGGATACGAGCAGTACTTC. As protein: CASSLGTGAPGYEQYF.